This TCR beta chain originates from a study of immune characterization of retroperitoneal liposarcoma. Each CDR3 protein gets one entry after TCRdb re-called the PCR reads with MiXCR. The table has around 7,600 distinct CDR3 sequences, roughly 45% seen once; the top ten hold 8.5% to 12%. The CDR3 has 15 residues. The germline V gene has CDR1 SGHVS and CDR2 FNYEAQ. The TCR comes from a male donor with retroperitoneal liposarcoma. The chain employs TRBV7-6 and TRBJ2-1; no firm D call. The J call may be faulty, since TRBJ2-7 better matches the DNA end. Sequenced input: tumor tissue. CDR3: CASSLEAVGYNEQYF. CDR3 sequence (DNA): TGTGCCAGCAGCTTAGAGGCCGTCGGATACAATGAGCAGTACTTC.